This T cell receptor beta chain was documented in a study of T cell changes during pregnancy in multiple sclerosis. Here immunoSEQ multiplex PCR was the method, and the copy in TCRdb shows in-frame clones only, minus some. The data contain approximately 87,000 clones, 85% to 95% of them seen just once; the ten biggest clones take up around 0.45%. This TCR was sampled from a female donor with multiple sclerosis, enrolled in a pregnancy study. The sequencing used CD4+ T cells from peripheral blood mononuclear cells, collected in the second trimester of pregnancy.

The CDR3 is CSVRKGGTYEQYF. CDR3 coding DNA: TGCAGCGTCAGGAAAGGAGGAACCTACGAGCAGTACTTC. The chain is built from TRBV29-1 and TRBJ2-7; D may be TRBD2 (5 bases). Germline CDR1 is SQVTM and CDR2 is ANQGSEA. V gave up 6 bases and J gave up 2 bases, with 14 bases separating them. The CDR3 length is 13 residues.